What follows are 17 T cell receptor beta chains derived from one specimen sequenced in a study of blood T cell repertoires in COVID-19 (dated by TCRdb to the early 2020s). Library preparation used the immunoSEQ multiplex PCR assay. In its TCRdb copy, this immuneACCESS table keeps in-frame sequences only and misses some clones. Where compared with another copy, unresolved V genes explain less than half of these, and the others have no known cause. The sample includes some 260,000 clones, with 88% observed a single time. Clones ranked in the top ten supply 0.7% of the sample. Specimen: peripheral blood. These receptors came from a human donor in a cohort sampled during active COVID-19.

This clone was detected only a few times. V gene TRBV30 combines with J gene TRBJ1-2; D unresolved. V was clipped by 2 bases and J by 4 bases, with 5 bases between them. This CDR3 is built from 11 residues. Germline V gene sequence: CDR1 GTSNPN, CDR2 SVGIG (reference sequence). CDR3 DNA: TGTGCCTGGAGTACAAGCTATGGCTACACCTTC. Translation gives CAWSTSYGYTF. The variable domain in full, completed from reference TRBV30 and TRBJ1-2, reads SQTIHQWPATLVQPVGSPLSLECTVEGTSNPNLYWYRQAAGRGLQLLFYSVGIGQISSEVPQNLSASRPQDRQFILSSKKLLLSDSGFYLCAWSTSYGYTFGSGTRLTVV.

The chain couples TRBV19 to TRBJ2-5; possible D gene TRBD1, 5 bases. Germline values: CDR1 LNHDA, CDR2 SQIVND (reference sequence). The CDR3 runs to 19 residues. V was trimmed by 0 bases and J by 6 bases, leaving 26 bases between them. This CDR3 is CASSIEIIPRNRPTKTQYF. CDR3 bases: TGTGCCAGTAGTATAGAAATCATCCCAAGGAACAGGCCTACGAAGACCCAGTACTTC.

With respect to this clone: Other DNA sequences in this sample translate to the same CDR3. V gene TRBV12-3 or TRBV12-4 combines with J gene TRBJ1-4; possible D gene TRBD1, 5 bases. V was clipped by 1 base and J by 7 bases, with 7 bases between them. The CDR3 covers 13 residues. The CDR3 sequence is CASSLGGGEKLFF. The DNA for the CDR3 is TGTGCCAGCAGTTTAGGGGGCGGTGAAAAACTGTTTTTT.

The gene calls are TRBV19 and TRBJ2-1, with TRBD2 matching 7 bases. CDR1 and CDR2 from the germline V gene are LNHDA and SQIVND (reference sequence). This CDR3 region has 14 residues. Trimming took 4 bases from V and 3 from J; bases not matched to a gene: 3. The DNA of the CDR3 is TGTGCCAGTAGTAAGGGCGGGAGCTACAATGAGCAGTTCTTC. It specifies CASSKGGSYNEQFF.

The chain couples TRBV7-2 to TRBJ1-1, with D unclear. V shed 3 bases and J shed 1 base, with 9 bases lying between them. CDR1 SGHTA and CDR2 FQGNSA come from the germline V gene. CDR3 length: 14 residues. The CDR3 is CASSFGSQNTEAFF. DNA of the CDR3: TGTGCCAGCAGCTTCGGGTCTCAGAACACTGAAGCTTTCTTT.

The chain has TRBV5-1 and TRBJ1-1, with D possibly being TRBD1 (5 bases). The V and J ends lost 4 bases and 1 base respectively, with 11 bases between them. Germline V gene data show CDR1 as SGHRS and CDR2 as YFSETQ. The CDR3 has 14 residues. CDR3 in amino acids: CASSPATGNTEAFF. The CDR3 nucleotides read TGCGCCAGCAGCCCCGCAACAGGGAACACTGAAGCTTTCTTT. Full variable domain (outside the CDR3, taken from reference TRBV5-1 and TRBJ1-1): KAGVTQTPRYLIKTRGQQVTLSCSPISGHRSVSWYQQTPGQGLQFLFEYFSETQRNKGNFPGRFSGRQFSNSRSEMNVSTLELGDSALYLCASSPATGNTEAFFGQGTRLTVV.

This chain connects TRBV27 to TRBJ2-7; D unclear. Between the trimmed V and J ends, which lost 5 bases and 4 bases, there was a span of 15 bases. The CDR3 is made up of 14 amino acids. Germline CDR1 reads MNHEY; CDR2 reads SMNVEV (reference sequence). This chain's CDR3 is CASSPNGPGYEQYF. In DNA, the CDR3 is TGTGCCAGCAGTCCAAATGGGCCAGGTTACGAGCAGTACTTC.

The rearrangement links TRBV4-3 to TRBJ2-1; 8 bases line up with TRBD2. V was clipped by 4 bases and J by 0 bases; unmatched bases: 5. The CDR3 has 16 residues. Germline CDR1 LGHNA, CDR2 YSLEER. CDR3 region: CASSRGAGDSYNEQFF. Written as DNA, the CDR3 is TGCGCCAGCAGCCGGGGAGCGGGGGACTCCTACAATGAGCAGTTCTTC.

The chain uses TRBV3-1 (or the pseudogene TRBV3-2) and TRBJ2-3; maybe TRBD1 (5 bases). The V end lost 4 bases, the J end lost 1 base, and 9 bases lay between the germline ends. CDR3 length: 14 amino acids. Germline CDR1 LGHDT, CDR2 YNNKEL (reference sequence). The CDR3 DNA is TGTGCCAGCAGCCGACCAGGGCGCACAGATACGCAGTATTTT. It encodes CASSRPGRTDTQYF.

In its sample, this clone was seen a few times. V and J are TRBV11-2 and TRBJ2-2, with 10 bases aligning to TRBD2. This CDR3 spans 16 amino acids. Per germline, CDR1 SGHAT and CDR2 FQNNGV. After removal of 1 base from V and 5 bases from J, the junction contained 4 bases not matched to a gene. The CDR3 DNA follows: TGTGCCAGCAGCTTAGGGGGACTAGCGTATACCGGGGAGCTGTTTTTT. Its translation is CASSLGGLAYTGELFF.

This chain links TRBV5-1 with TRBJ2-7; tentative D call: TRBD2 (7 bases). Germline V lookup: CDR1 SGHRS, CDR2 YFSETQ. This CDR3 contains 15 residues. V was pared by 1 base and J by 0 bases, with 11 bases between. CDR3 DNA: TGCGCCAGCAGCTTGTGGGGGGGCAGCTCCTACGAGCAGTACTTC. It codes for CASSLWGGSSYEQYF.

The V and J genes are TRBV4-3 and TRBJ1-4; 8 positions agree with TRBD1. Germline CDR1 is LGHNA and CDR2 is YSLEER. The CDR3 runs 16 residues. The junction had 9 bases not matched to a gene; V was cut back by 1 base and J by 8 bases. CDR3: CASSQVYGTGPEKLFF. The CDR3 region has the DNA TGCGCCAGCAGCCAAGTTTATGGGACAGGCCCGGAAAAACTGTTTTTT.

This chain uses TRBV10-3 with TRBJ1-2; D gene uncertain. V was trimmed by 0 bases and J by 0 bases, leaving 5 bases between them. The germline CDR1 and CDR2 sequences are ENHRY and SYGVKD. The CDR3 extends over 14 amino acids. The CDR3 loop reads CAISESNSNYGYTF. CDR3 nucleotide sequence: TGTGCCATCAGTGAGTCGAACTCTAACTATGGCTACACCTTC.

This chain uses TRBV3-1 (or the pseudogene TRBV3-2) with TRBJ1-5; D is undetermined. V lost 5 bases, J lost 0 bases, and 11 bases lay in between. CDR3 size: 15 residues. Germline lookup yields CDR1 LGHDT and CDR2 YNNKEL (reference sequence). The CDR3 protein is CASSSTRGSNQPQHF. CDR3 nucleotides: TGTGCCAGCAGCTCGACGCGAGGTAGCAATCAGCCCCAGCATTTT.

The chain carries TRBV3-1 (or the pseudogene TRBV3-2) and TRBJ1-1, with a weak D call TRBD1 (6 bases). The CDR3 is made up of 13 amino acids. The V and J ends lost 6 bases and 11 bases respectively, with 19 bases between them. Germline V CDR1 and CDR2: LGHDT, YNNKEL (reference sequence). In DNA form, the CDR3 reads TGTGCCAGCAGACTGTACAGGGAAACCCGGGCTTTCTTT. Protein sequence: CASRLYRETRAFF.

The CDR3 protein is CAWGQGPDQPQHF. Written as DNA, the CDR3 is TGTGCCTGGGGACAGGGCCCCGATCAGCCCCAGCATTTT. The gene calls are TRBV30 and TRBJ1-5, with 8 positions matching TRBD1. This CDR3 is built from 13 residues. J was trimmed by 5 bases and V by 5 bases; bases with no gene match: 5. Germline V gives CDR1 GTSNPN, CDR2 SVGIG (reference sequence).

This clone was recorded a few times. This sequence joins TRBV3-1 (or the pseudogene TRBV3-2) and TRBJ2-7; D remains unclear. The germline V gene has CDR1 LGHDT and CDR2 YNNKEL (reference sequence). The CDR3 has 13 amino acids. Trimming left V 1 base short and J 2 bases short, with 6 bases between. The CDR3 spells CASSQAATYEQYF. The DNA of the CDR3 is TGTGCCAGCAGCCAAGCCGCTACCTACGAGCAGTACTTC.